This section outlines one T cell receptor beta chain sequence together with its context. Its specificity is not known. Trimming shortened V by 3 bases and J by 7 bases, and 11 bases separated the two germline ends. In germline, CDR1 is LNHDA, CDR2 SQIVND (reference sequence). The CDR3 consists of 13 residues. Only in-frame clones appear in the TCRdb table, and some are missing; sequencing was by immunoSEQ multiplex PCR. The sample holds 65,000 to 85,000 clones, roughly 90% seen once. This entry is derived from a study of OX40 agonist ivuxolimab in advanced cancers. Points from the study as a whole: At 0.1 to 3.0 mg/kg, CD4+ and CD8+ blood T cells expanded clonally by week 6.

The chain recombines TRBV19 with TRBJ2-3; D call uncertain. Source: CD4+ or CD8+ T cells sorted from blood, taken in a trial of the OX40 agonist ivuxolimab. The receptor was isolated from an adult with an advanced solid tumor such as melanoma, head and neck, liver or kidney cancer. DNA of the CDR3: TGTGCCAGTAGTATTACGGGCACCCATACGCAGTATTTT. Translated, it gives CASSITGTHTQYF.